The source of this TCR beta chain is a study of beta chain features in type 1 diabetes. Study-wide points: PCR might favor shorter templates, but any such skew would affect patients and controls equally. Patients' naive, central memory and Treg TCRB repertoires seemed closer to one another than those of healthy donors. Sequencing the cDNA could make cells with high TCR expression show up more than they should. In every one of the four CD4+ subsets, TCRB CDR3s were moderately but significantly shorter in Type 1 diabetes patients.

CDR3 length equals 14 residues. CDR1 is MNHNS and CDR2 is SASEGT in the germline V gene. The ends were cut back, 3 bases at V and 5 bases at J, with 13 bases in the middle. Central memory, naive, regulatory and stem cell-like memory CD4+ cells were sorted by CD45RO/CCR7/CD25/CD127/CD95/CD27. Of the isolated RNA, all was reverse transcribed, and so the sequenced material was expressed TCRB transcripts. The data were produced by immunoSEQ multiplex PCR, yet TCRdb's version contains in-frame clones alone and is incomplete. Of hundreds of thousands of clones listed, about an eighth are singletons. Details on this clone: Its antigen is currently unknown.

This TCR derives from a man between 18 and 35 years old with type 1 diabetes. The chain recombines TRBV6-1 with TRBJ2-5; unclear D gene. Material: naive CD4+ T cells from blood. Here the CDR3 reads CASSEMVGSETQYF. CDR3 sequence (DNA): TGTGCCAGCAGTGAGATGGTCGGGTCCGAGACCCAGTACTTC.